A single sample is the source of the 27 T cell receptor beta chains below, sequenced in a study of blood T cells in healthy people across ages. Alongside a J-beta primer mix, a sample-barcoded 5' primer served in a second PCR lasting roughly 7 to 11 cycles. TCRdb reprocessed the 5' RACE reads via MiXCR and lists one record per CDR3 protein. The table includes about 2 million distinct CDR3 sequences, about 49% detected once. Sequencing was done on a sample of blood. The receptors come from a woman aged 40 to 49 in good health.

This chain joins TRBV20-1 and TRBJ2-1, with no clear D. The V gene lost 5 bases and the J gene lost 7 bases, with 30 bases spanning the gap. Germline CDR1 reads DFQATT; CDR2 reads SNEGSKA (reference sequence). This CDR3 comprises 18 residues. CDR3 region: CSAYLQTEPRGFWNEQFF. The CDR3 region has the DNA TGCAGTGCTTACCTTCAGACGGAGCCGAGAGGATTCTGGAATGAGCAGTTCTTC.

This clonotype was counted between two and nine times. Its ends do not fully match the called genes, so a read error is possible. This rearrangement joins TRBV20-1 to TRBJ2-5; D gene ambiguous. The CDR3 contains 12 residues. Germline V gene sequence: CDR1 DFQATT, CDR2 SNEGSKA (reference sequence). The CDR3 nucleotides read TGTAGTGCTCCCCAGAACCAAGAGACCCAGTACTTC. It translates to CSAPQNQETQYF.

This rearrangement joins TRBV15 to TRBJ2-4; no definite D call. The J call may be incorrect, as the DNA end agrees better with TRBJ2-7. Germline CDR1 is LNHNV and CDR2 is YYDKDF (reference sequence). The CDR3 loop spans 16 amino acids. The CDR3 DNA follows: TGTGCCACCAGCAGAGCCACTGGTACGGTTTCCTACGAGCAGTACTTC. Its translation is CATSRATGTVSYEQYF.

V usage is TRBV3-1 and J usage is TRBJ2-1; 7 bases align to TRBD1. After removal of 2 bases from V and 3 bases from J, the junction contained 7 bases not matched to a gene. The germline V gene has CDR1 LGHDT and CDR2 YNNKEL (reference sequence). This CDR3 contains 16 residues. The CDR3 DNA reads TGTGCCAGCAGCCAACAAATCCGGGACAGCTACAATGAGCAGTTCTTC. Residues: CASSQQIRDSYNEQFF.

This clonotype has a handful of counts. The chain recombines TRBV27 with TRBJ2-3; D remains unclear. The germline gives CDR1 MNHEY, CDR2 SMNVEV (reference sequence). V lost 3 bases, J lost 0 bases, and 7 bases lay in between. The CDR3 loop spans 14 amino acids. DNA for the CDR3: TGTGCCAGCAGTTTTGTTCCCAGCACAGATACGCAGTATTTT. Translating gives CASSFVPSTDTQYF.

The V call is TRBV20-1, the J call TRBJ2-4; D gene ambiguous. Trimming stripped 6 bases from V and 0 bases from J, with 9 bases between. Germline CDR1 and CDR2: DFQATT and SNEGSKA (reference sequence). The CDR3 has 13 amino acids. The CDR3 region has the DNA TGCAGTGCCGTGCTAGAAGCCAAAAACATTCAGTACTTC. Its translation: CSAVLEAKNIQYF.

The V and J genes are TRBV4-1 and TRBJ2-7; perhaps TRBD2 as D (7 bases). V dropped 0 bases and J dropped 5 bases, with 14 bases sitting between them. The CDR3 runs 15 residues. Germline V gene sequence: CDR1 MGHRA, CDR2 YSYEKL. Here the CDR3 reads CASSQDRGGRDEQYF. The DNA of the CDR3 is TGCGCCAGCAGCCAAGATCGAGGGGGGAGGGACGAGCAGTACTTC.

The chain carries TRBV5-1 and TRBJ2-7, with D tentatively TRBD2 (6 bases). This CDR3 has 17 residues. CDR1 is SGHRS and CDR2 is YFSETQ in the germline V gene. Deletions cut 2 bases from V and 4 bases from J, with 22 bases between. For the CDR3, the DNA is TGCGCCAGCAGCTTTGCCGCATCGGAGGGGCAAGGGTACGAGCAGTACTTC. Its protein product is CASSFAASEGQGYEQYF. Full variable domain (missing parts from reference TRBV5-1 and TRBJ2-7): KAGVTQTPRYLIKTRGQQVTLSCSPISGHRSVSWYQQTPGQGLQFLFEYFSETQRNKGNFPGRFSGRQFSNSRSEMNVSTLELGDSALYLCASSFAASEGQGYEQYFGPGTRLTVT.

The chain combines TRBV6-2 or TRBV6-3 with TRBJ2-7, with D possibly being TRBD2 (7 bases). This CDR3 region has 16 residues. V was cut by 0 bases and J by 4 bases, with 16 bases left in between. In germline, CDR1 is MNHEY, CDR2 SVGEGT. The CDR3 bases are TGTGCCAGCAGTTACTCGACGGGGGGCCTGGGATACGAGCAGTACTTC. Translated: CASSYSTGGLGYEQYF.

V and J are TRBV7-2 and TRBJ1-5; D is perhaps TRBD1 (5 bases). CDR3 length: 17 residues. Germline CDR1 is SGHTA and CDR2 is FQGNSA. V lost 4 bases, J lost 1 base, and 17 bases lay in between. The CDR3 reads CASSSPGEGRSNQPQHF. In DNA form, the CDR3 reads TGTGCCAGCAGCTCTCCGGGGGAGGGTAGGAGCAATCAGCCCCAGCATTTT.

V gene TRBV10-3 combines with J gene TRBJ2-3; possibly TRBD2 for D (6 bases). The CDR3 length is 15 residues. The V end was cut by 3 bases, the J end by 0 bases, with 10 bases between. The germline CDR1 and CDR2 sequences are ENHRY and SYGVKD. The CDR3 here is CAISEYRGSTDTQYF. CDR3 DNA: TGTGCCATCAGTGAATACCGGGGGAGCACAGATACGCAGTATTTT.

The gene calls are TRBV7-9 and TRBJ1-2, with D unclear. This CDR3 has 15 residues. CDR1 is SEHNR and CDR2 is FQNEAQ in the germline V gene (reference sequence). V was trimmed by 4 bases and J by 2 bases, leaving 14 bases between them. In nucleotides, the CDR3 is TGTGCCAGCAGCTCCCCTTCCGACACGAACTATGGCTACACCTTC. As protein: CASSSPSDTNYGYTF.

V usage is TRBV4-3 and J usage is TRBJ2-1; a weak D match, TRBD1 (6 bases). This CDR3 contains 16 residues. Trimming stripped 0 bases from V and 13 bases from J, with 22 bases between. The V gene's germline CDR1 is LGHNA and CDR2 YSLEER. The CDR3 DNA follows: TGCGCCAGCAGCCAAGAAAGATCCGGGACATTGGAGACCCAGTTCTTC. Amino acid sequence: CASSQERSGTLETQFF.

The CDR3, as DNA: TGTGCCAGCAGTGAAAGCGCGGGGGCCCTCCCGTACGAGCAGTACTTC. This encodes CASSESAGALPYEQYF. The chain is built from TRBV14 and TRBJ2-7, with D perhaps matching TRBD2 (7 bases). Trimming removed 6 bases from V and 4 bases from J, with 22 bases in between. The CDR3 has 16 amino acids. The germline V gene has CDR1 SGHDN and CDR2 FVKESK.

The V and J genes are TRBV4-3 and TRBJ1-1, with TRBD1 matching over 9 bases. V shed 9 bases, J shed 4 bases, and the junction held 6 bases outside the gene matches. Germline V gives CDR1 LGHNA, CDR2 YSLEER. CDR3 length: 13 amino acids. The CDR3 bases are TGCGCCAGTGGGACAGGGTCGGTCACTGAAGCTTTCTTT. This gives the protein CASGTGSVTEAFF.

The chain carries TRBV29-1 and TRBJ2-3; TRBD2 matches at 10 bases. The CDR3 sequence is 12 residues long. Trimming at V came to 8 bases and at J to 5 bases, leaving 4 bases not matched to a gene. Germline-derived CDR1 and CDR2 are SQVTM and ANQGSEA. The CDR3 loop is CSPERGGDTQYF. In DNA form, the CDR3 reads TGCAGCCCCGAGCGGGGGGGAGATACGCAGTATTTT.

The chain has TRBV12-3 or TRBV12-4 and TRBJ2-1; 7 nucleotides match TRBD1. This CDR3 is built from 13 residues. Germline trimming cut 1 base from V and 13 bases from J; bases unmatched to any gene: 7. CDR3 residues: CASSLGRDRDQFF. The CDR3 DNA is TGTGCCAGCAGTTTAGGTCGGGACAGAGACCAGTTCTTC.

This clonotype was counted only a few times. The chain is built from TRBV4-2 and TRBJ2-3; perhaps TRBD2 as D (6 bases). Germline V gene sequence: CDR1 LGHNA, CDR2 YNFKEQ. Trimming took off 0 bases at V and 2 bases at J, with 9 bases between the two ends. The CDR3 extends over 15 amino acids. In DNA, the CDR3 is TGTGCCAGCAGCCAAGATGGGGGGAACACAGATACGCAGTATTTT. Translation gives CASSQDGGNTDTQYF.

The V call is TRBV4-2, the J call TRBJ1-6, with D perhaps matching TRBD1 (6 bases). The CDR3 spans 14 residues. V lost 0 bases, J lost 8 bases, and 8 bases lay in between. The germline V gene has CDR1 LGHNA and CDR2 YNFKEQ. The CDR3 reads CASSQEDSHSPLHF. CDR3 DNA: TGTGCCAGCAGCCAAGAGGACAGTCATTCACCCCTCCACTTT.

The chain is built from TRBV6-1 and TRBJ1-2; perhaps TRBD1 as D (5 bases). The CDR3 has 14 residues. Germline V lookup: CDR1 MNHNS, CDR2 SASEGT. The V and J ends lost 10 bases and 0 bases respectively, with 15 bases between them. For the CDR3, the DNA is TGTGCCACTTTTTTTCTGACAGCTAACTATGGCTACACCTTC. Translated, it gives CATFFLTANYGYTF.

This sequence joins TRBV7-2 and TRBJ2-1, with D tentatively TRBD2 (7 bases). The CDR3 loop spans 15 amino acids. The germline CDR1 and CDR2 sequences are SGHTA and FQGNSA. Trimming cost V 0 bases and J 12 bases, with 18 bases left between them. The CDR3 reads CASSLAGGASNRQFF. CDR3 in DNA: TGTGCCAGCAGCTTAGCGGGGGGGGCCAGCAACAGGCAGTTCTTC. The whole variable domain, filled in from reference TRBV7-2 and TRBJ2-1, reads GAGVSQSPSNKVTEKGKDVELRCDPISGHTALYWYRQSLGQGLEFLIYFQGNSAPDKSGLPSDRFSAERTGGSVSTLTIQRTQQEDSAVYLCASSLAGGASNRQFFGPGTRLTVL.

J is TRBJ2-7 and V is TRBV12-3 or TRBV12-4; D may be TRBD1 (5 bases). The V and J ends lost 4 bases and 7 bases respectively, with 14 bases between them. This CDR3 has 13 residues. CDR3 residues: CASSSLTGNEQYF. For the CDR3, the DNA is TGTGCCAGCAGTTCCTTAACAGGCAATGAGCAGTACTTC.

The V call is TRBV20-1, the J call TRBJ1-2; D gene unclear. Between the trimmed V and J ends, which lost 3 bases and 0 bases, there was a span of 23 bases. From germline, CDR1 is DFQATT and CDR2 SNEGSKA (reference sequence). The CDR3 contains 18 residues. CDR3 sequence reads: CSASYRAPGGEANYGYTF. As DNA, the CDR3 is TGCAGTGCTAGTTACCGGGCTCCCGGTGGGGAGGCTAACTATGGCTACACCTTC.

The chain combines TRBV10-3 with TRBJ2-5; 9 bases fit TRBD2. Germline CDR1 is ENHRY and CDR2 is SYGVKD. CDR3 length: 17 residues. Unmatched junction bases numbered 21, after V lost 5 bases and J lost 11 bases. CDR3 sequence: CAISKSSGLALDNEQYF. CDR3 coding DNA: TGTGCCATCAGTAAATCTAGCGGACTAGCGCTAGACAATGAGCAGTACTTC.

This rearrangement joins TRBV20-1 to TRBJ1-4; D not certain. CDR3 length equals 12 residues. CDR1 is DFQATT and CDR2 is SNEGSKA in the germline V gene (reference sequence). The DNA of the CDR3 is TGCAGCATTACCAGAAGTAATGAAAAACTGTTTTTT. This codes for CSITRSNEKLFF.

This chain links TRBV13 with TRBJ2-5; 8 bases align to TRBD2. J gave up 3 bases and V 1 base, and 1 base lay outside the gene matches. The CDR3 has 14 residues. Germline CDR1 is PRHDT and CDR2 is FYEKMQ (reference sequence). CDR3 in DNA: TGTGCCAGCAGCTTAGAACTAGCGGAAGAGACCCAGTACTTC. Protein: CASSLELAEETQYF.

J is TRBJ2-5 and V is TRBV9, with D hard to call. Germline assignment: CDR1 SGDLS and CDR2 YYNGEE. Trimming left V 1 base short and J 2 bases short, with 9 bases between. CDR3 length equals 14 residues. The CDR3 here is CASSVSPGQETQYF. CDR3 DNA: TGTGCCAGCAGCGTATCCCCCGGGCAAGAGACCCAGTACTTC.